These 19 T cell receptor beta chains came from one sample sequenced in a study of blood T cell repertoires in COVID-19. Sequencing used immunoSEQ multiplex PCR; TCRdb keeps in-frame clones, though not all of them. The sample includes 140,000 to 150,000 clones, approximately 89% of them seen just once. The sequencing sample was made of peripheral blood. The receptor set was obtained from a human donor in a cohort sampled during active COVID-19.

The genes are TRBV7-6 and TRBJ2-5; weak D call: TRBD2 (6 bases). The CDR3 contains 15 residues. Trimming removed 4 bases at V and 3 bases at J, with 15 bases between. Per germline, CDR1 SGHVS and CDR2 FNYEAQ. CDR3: CASSSAGRPEETQYF. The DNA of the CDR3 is TGTGCCAGCAGCTCCGCGGGGCGACCGGAAGAGACCCAGTACTTC.

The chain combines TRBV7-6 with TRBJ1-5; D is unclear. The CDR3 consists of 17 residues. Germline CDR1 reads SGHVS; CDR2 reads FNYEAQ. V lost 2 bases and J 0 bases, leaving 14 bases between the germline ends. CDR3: CASSLSPQFYSNQPQHF. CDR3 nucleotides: TGTGCCAGCAGCTTAAGTCCCCAGTTTTATAGCAATCAGCCCCAGCATTTT.

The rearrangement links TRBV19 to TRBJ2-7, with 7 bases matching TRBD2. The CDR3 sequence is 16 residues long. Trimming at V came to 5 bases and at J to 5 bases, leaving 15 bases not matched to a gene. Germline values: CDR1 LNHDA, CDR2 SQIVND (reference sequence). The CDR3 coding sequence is TGTGCCAGTAGTTCCTCCGTTAGCGGGCTCCTCGACGAGCAGTACTTC. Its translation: CASSSSVSGLLDEQYF.

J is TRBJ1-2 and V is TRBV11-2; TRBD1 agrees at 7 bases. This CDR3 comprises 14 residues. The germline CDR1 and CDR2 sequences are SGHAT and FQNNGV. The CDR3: CASSGTVLNYGYTF. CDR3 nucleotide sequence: TGTGCTTCTTCCGGGACAGTACTTAACTATGGCTACACCTTC. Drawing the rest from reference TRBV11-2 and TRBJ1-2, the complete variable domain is EAGVAQSPRYKIIEKRQSVAFWCNPISGHATLYWYQQILGQGPKLLIQFQNNGVVDDSQLPKDRFSAERLKGVDSTLKIQPAKLEDSAVYLCASSGTVLNYGYTFGSGTRLTVV.

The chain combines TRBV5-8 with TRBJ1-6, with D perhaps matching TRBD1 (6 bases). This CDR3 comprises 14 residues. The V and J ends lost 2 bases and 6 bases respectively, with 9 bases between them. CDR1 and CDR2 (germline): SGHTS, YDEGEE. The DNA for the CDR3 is TGTGCCAGCAGCTTAGGACAGATTAATTCACCCCTCCACTTT. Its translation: CASSLGQINSPLHF. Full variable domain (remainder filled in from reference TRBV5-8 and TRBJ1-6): EAGVTQSPTHLIKTRGQQATLRCSPISGHTSVYWYQQALGLGLQFLLWYDEGEERNRGNFPPRFSGRQFPNYSSELNVNALELEDSALYLCASSLGQINSPLHFGNGTRLTVT.

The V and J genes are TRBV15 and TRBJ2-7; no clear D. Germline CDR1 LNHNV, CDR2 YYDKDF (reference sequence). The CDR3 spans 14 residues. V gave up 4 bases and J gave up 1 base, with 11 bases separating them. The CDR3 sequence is CATSTGQISYEQYF. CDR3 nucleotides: TGTGCCACCAGCACGGGTCAGATTTCCTACGAGCAGTACTTC.

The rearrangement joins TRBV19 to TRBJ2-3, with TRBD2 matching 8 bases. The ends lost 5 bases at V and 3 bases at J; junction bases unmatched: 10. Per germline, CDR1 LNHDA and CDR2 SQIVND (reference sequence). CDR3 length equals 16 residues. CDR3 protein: CASSARIAGKTDTQYF. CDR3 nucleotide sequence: TGTGCCAGTAGTGCTCGGATAGCGGGGAAGACAGATACGCAGTATTTT.

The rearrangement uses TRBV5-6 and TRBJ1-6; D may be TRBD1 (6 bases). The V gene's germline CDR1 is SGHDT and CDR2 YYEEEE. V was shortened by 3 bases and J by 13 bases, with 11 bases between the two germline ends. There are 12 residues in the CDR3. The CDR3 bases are TGTGCCAGCAGCTCCGAGGGGGGGCCCCTCCACTTT. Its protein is CASSSEGGPLHF. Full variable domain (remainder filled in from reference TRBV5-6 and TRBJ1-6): DAGVTQSPTHLIKTRGQQVTLRCSPKSGHDTVSWYQQALGQGPQFIFQYYEEEERQRGNFPDRFSGHQFPNYSSELNVNALLLGDSALYLCASSSEGGPLHFGNGTRLTVT.

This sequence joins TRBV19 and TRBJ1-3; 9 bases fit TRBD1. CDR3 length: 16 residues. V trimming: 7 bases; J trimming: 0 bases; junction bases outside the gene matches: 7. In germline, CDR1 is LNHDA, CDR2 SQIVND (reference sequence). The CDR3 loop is CASTRDRAASGNTIYF. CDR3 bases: TGTGCCAGTACCCGGGACAGGGCAGCCTCTGGAAACACCATATATTTT. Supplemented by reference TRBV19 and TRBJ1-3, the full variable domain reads DGGITQSPKYLFRKEGQNVTLSCEQNLNHDAMYWYRQDPGQGLRLIYYSQIVNDFQKGDIAEGYSVSREKKESFPLTVTSAQKNPTAFYLCASTRDRAASGNTIYFGEGSWLTVV.

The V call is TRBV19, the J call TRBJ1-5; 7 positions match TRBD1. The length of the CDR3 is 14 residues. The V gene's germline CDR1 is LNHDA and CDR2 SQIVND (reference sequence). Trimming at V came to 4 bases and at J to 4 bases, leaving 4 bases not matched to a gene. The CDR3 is CASSTSGGNQPQHF. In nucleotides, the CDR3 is TGTGCCAGTAGTACTTCAGGGGGAAATCAGCCCCAGCATTTT.

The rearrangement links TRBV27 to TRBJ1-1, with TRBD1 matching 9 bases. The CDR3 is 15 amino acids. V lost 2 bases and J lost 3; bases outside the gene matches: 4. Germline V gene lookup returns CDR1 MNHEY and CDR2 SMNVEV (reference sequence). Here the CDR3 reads CASSLRRQGDTEAFF. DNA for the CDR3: TGTGCCAGCAGTTTACGCAGACAGGGGGACACTGAAGCTTTCTTT.

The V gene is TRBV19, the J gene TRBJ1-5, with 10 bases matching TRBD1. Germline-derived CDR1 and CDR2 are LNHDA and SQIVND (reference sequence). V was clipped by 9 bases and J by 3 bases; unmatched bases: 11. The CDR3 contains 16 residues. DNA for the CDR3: TGTGCCAGCCAACCGGGACAGGGGTTCGACAATCAGCCCCAGCATTTT. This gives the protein CASQPGQGFDNQPQHF.

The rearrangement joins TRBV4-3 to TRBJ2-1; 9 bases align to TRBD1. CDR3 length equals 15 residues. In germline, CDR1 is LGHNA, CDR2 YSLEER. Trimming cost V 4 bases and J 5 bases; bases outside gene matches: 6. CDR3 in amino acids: CASSRDRGADNEQFF. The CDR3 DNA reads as TGCGCCAGCAGCCGAGACAGGGGGGCGGACAATGAGCAGTTCTTC.

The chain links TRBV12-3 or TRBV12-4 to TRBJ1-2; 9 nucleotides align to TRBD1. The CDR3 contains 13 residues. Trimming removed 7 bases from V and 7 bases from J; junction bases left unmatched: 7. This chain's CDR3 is CASNSQGARGYTF. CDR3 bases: TGTGCCAGCAATTCACAGGGGGCGCGTGGCTACACCTTC.

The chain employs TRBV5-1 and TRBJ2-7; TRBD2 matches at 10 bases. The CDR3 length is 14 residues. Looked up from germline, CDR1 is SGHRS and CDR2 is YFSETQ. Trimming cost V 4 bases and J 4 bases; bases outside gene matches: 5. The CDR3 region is CASSTSGGAYEQYF. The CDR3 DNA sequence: TGCGCCAGCAGCACCAGCGGGGGGGCTTACGAGCAGTACTTC.

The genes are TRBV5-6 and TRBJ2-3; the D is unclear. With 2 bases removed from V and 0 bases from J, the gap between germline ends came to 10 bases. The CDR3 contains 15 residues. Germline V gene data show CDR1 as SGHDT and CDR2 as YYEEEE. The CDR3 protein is CASSFVLTSTDTQYF. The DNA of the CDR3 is TGTGCCAGCAGCTTTGTACTGACTAGCACAGATACGCAGTATTTT.

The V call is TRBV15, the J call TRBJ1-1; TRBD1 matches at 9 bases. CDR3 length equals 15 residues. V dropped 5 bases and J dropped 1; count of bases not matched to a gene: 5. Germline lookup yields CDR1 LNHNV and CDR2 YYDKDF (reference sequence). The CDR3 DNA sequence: TGTGCCACCAGCGGTCGGGACAGGGAGAACACTGAAGCTTTCTTT. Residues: CATSGRDRENTEAFF.

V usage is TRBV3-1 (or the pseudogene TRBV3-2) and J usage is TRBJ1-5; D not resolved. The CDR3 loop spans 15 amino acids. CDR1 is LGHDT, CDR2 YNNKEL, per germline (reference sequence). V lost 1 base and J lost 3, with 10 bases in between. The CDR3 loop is CASSQGETYNQPQHF. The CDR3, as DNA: TGTGCCAGCAGCCAAGGGGAGACGTACAATCAGCCCCAGCATTTT.

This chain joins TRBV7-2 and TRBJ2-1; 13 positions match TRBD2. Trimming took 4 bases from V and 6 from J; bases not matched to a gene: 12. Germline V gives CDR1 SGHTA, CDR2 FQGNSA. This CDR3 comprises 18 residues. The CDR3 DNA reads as TGTGCCAGCAGCTCCGCAAGTTCGGGACTAGCGGGACTCAATGAGCAGTTCTTC. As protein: CASSSASSGLAGLNEQFF.